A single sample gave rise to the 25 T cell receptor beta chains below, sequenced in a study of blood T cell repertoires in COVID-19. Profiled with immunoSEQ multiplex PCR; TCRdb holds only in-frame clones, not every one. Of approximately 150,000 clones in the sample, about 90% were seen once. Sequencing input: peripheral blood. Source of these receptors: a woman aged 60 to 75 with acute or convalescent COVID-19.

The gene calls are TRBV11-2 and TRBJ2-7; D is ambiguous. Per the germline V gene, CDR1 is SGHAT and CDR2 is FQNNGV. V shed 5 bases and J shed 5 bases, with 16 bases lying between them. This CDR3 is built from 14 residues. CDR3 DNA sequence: TGTGCCAGCAGCGGAACACAGACCGTCCACGAGCAGTACTTC. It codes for CASSGTQTVHEQYF.

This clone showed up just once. The CDR3 DNA reads TGTGCCAGTAGCAAAGGACAATCGGAGACCCAGTACTTC. Protein product: CASSKGQSETQYF. This chain connects TRBV19 to TRBJ2-5; a possible D gene is TRBD1 (5 bases). Germline CDR1 is LNHDA and CDR2 is SQIVND (reference sequence). This CDR3 has 13 amino acids. V was pared by 6 bases and J by 5 bases, with 13 bases between.

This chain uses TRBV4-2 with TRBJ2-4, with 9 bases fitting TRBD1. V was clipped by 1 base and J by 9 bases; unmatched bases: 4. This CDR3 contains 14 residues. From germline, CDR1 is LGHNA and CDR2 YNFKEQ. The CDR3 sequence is CASSQGTGVGIQYF. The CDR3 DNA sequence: TGTGCCAGCAGCCAAGGGACAGGGGTGGGCATTCAGTACTTC.

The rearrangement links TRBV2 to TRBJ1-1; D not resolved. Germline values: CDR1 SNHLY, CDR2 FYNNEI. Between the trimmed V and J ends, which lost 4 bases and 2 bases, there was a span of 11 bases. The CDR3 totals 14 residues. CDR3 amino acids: CASSVGPSNTEAFF. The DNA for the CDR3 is TGTGCCAGCAGTGTTGGGCCGAGTAACACTGAAGCTTTCTTT.

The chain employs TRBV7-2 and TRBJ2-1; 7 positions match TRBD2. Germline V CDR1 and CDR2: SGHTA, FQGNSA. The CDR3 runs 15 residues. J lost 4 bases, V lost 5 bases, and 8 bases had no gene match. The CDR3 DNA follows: TGTGCCAGCAGCATTCACGGCGGGGGATACAATGAGCAGTTCTTC. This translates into CASSIHGGGYNEQFF.

CDR3 loop: CSVEGPETGELFF. DNA for the CDR3: TGCAGCGTTGAAGGTCCAGAAACCGGGGAGCTGTTTTTT. V and J are TRBV29-1 and TRBJ2-2; D is unresolved. Trimming left V 1 base short and J 5 bases short, with 8 bases between. Looked up from germline, CDR1 is SQVTM and CDR2 is ANQGSEA. The CDR3 length is 13 residues.

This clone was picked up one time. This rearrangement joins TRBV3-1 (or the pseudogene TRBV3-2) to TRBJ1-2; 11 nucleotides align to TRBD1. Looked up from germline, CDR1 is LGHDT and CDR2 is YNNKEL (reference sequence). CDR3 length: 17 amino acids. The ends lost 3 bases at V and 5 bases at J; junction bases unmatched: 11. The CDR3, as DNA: TGTGCCAGCAGCCAGCCGGGACAGGGGGTAACCCTTTATGGCTACACCTTC. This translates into CASSQPGQGVTLYGYTF.

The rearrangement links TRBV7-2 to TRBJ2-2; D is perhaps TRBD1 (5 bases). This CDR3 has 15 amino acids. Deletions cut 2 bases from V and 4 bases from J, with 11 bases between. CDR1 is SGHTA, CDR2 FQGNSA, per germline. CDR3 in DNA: TGTGCCAGCAGCTTACTTAGTAGGGGCACCGGGGAGCTGTTTTTT. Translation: CASSLLSRGTGELFF.

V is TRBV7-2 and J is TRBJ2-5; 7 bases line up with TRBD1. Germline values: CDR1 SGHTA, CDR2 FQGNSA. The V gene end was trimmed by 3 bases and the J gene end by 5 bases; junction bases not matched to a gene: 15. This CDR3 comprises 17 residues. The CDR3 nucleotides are TGTGCCAGCAGCTTTTACCCCGACAGGGAAACTGAGGAGACCCAGTACTTC. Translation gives CASSFYPDRETEETQYF.

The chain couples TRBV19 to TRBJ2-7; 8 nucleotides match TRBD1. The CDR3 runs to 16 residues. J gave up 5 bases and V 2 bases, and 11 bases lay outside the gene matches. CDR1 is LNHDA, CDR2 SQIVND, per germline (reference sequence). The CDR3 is CASSIPGQGLSNEQYF. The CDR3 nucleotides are TGTGCCAGTAGTATACCCGGACAGGGATTAAGCAACGAGCAGTACTTC.

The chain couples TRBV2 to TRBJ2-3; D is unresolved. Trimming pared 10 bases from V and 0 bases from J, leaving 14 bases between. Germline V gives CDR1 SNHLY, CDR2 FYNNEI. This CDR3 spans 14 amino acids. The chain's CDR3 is CATSGDSSTDTQYF. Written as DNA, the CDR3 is TGTGCCACCTCCGGCGACTCTAGCACAGATACGCAGTATTTT.

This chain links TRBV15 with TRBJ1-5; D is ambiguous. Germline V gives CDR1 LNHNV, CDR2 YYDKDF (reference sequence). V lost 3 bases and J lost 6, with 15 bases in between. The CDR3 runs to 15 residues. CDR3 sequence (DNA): TGTGCCACCAGCAGCGGACTACAAGCACGTCAGCCCCAGCATTTT. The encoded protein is CATSSGLQARQPQHF.

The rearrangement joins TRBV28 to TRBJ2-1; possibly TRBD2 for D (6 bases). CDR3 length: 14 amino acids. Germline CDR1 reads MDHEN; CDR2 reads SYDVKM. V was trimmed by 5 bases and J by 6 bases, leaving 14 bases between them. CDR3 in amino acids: CASSRGAGRNEQFF. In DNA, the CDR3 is TGTGCCAGCAGTCGAGGCGCGGGACGCAATGAGCAGTTCTTC.

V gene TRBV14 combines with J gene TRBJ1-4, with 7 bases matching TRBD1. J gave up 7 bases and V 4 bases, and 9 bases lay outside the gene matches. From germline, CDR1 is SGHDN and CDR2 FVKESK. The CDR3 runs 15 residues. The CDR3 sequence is CASSRTGLRGEKLFF. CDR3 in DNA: TGTGCCAGCAGCCGGACAGGTCTGCGGGGTGAAAAACTGTTTTTT.

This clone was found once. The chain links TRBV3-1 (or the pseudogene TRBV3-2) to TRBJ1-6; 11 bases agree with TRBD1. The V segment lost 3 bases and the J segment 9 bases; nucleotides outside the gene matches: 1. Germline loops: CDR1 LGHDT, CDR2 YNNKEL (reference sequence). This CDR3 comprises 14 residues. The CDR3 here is CASSHGQGASPLHF. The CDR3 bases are TGTGCCAGCAGCCACGGACAGGGGGCTTCACCCCTCCACTTT.

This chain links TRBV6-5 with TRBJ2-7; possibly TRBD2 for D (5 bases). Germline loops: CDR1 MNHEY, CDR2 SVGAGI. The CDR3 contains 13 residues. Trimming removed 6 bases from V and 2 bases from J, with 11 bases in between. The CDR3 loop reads CASRVDGTYEQYF. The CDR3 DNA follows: TGTGCCAGCAGGGTTGACGGGACCTACGAGCAGTACTTC.

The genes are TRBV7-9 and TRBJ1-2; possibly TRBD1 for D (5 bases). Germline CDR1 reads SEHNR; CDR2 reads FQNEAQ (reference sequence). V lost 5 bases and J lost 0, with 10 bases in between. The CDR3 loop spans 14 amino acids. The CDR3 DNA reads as TGTGCCAGCAGCCAGACGGGGGCTAACTATGGCTACACCTTC. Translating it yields CASSQTGANYGYTF.

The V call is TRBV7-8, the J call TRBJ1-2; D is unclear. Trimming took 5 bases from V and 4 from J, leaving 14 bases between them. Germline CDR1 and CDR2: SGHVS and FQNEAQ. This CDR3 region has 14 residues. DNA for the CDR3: TGTGCCAGCAGCCCCCGGGTGGGTCCCTATGGCTACACCTTC. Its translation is CASSPRVGPYGYTF.

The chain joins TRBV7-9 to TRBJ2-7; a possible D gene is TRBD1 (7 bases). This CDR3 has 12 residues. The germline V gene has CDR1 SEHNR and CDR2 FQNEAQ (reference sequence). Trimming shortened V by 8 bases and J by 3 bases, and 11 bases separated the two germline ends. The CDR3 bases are TGTGCCAGCGCGGGACAGTTCTACGAGCAGTACTTC. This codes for CASAGQFYEQYF.

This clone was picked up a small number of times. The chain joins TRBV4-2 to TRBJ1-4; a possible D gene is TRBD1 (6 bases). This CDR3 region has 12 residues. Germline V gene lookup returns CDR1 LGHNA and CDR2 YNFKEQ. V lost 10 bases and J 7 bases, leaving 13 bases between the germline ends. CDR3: CATQGYSEKLFF. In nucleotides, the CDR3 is TGTGCCACCCAGGGGTATAGTGAAAAACTGTTTTTT.

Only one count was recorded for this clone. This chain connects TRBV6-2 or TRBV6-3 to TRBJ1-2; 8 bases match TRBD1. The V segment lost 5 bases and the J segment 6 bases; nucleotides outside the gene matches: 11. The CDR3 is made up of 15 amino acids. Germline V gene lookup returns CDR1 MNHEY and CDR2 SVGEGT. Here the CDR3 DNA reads TGTGCCAGCAGTCGACTAGGACAGGGACGTGATGGCTACACCTTC. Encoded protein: CASSRLGQGRDGYTF.

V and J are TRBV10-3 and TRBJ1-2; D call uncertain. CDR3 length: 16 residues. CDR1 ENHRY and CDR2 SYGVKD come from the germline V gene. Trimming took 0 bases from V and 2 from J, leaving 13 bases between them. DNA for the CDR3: TGTGCCATCAGTGAGTCGGCGACAAGTGGGAACTATGGCTACACCTTC. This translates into CAISESATSGNYGYTF.

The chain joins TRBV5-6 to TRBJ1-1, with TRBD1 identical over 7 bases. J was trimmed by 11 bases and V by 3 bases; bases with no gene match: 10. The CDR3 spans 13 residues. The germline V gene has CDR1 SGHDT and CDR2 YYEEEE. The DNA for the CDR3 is TGTGCCAGCAGCTCGACAGGGCGGCTGGATGCTTTCTTT. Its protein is CASSSTGRLDAFF.

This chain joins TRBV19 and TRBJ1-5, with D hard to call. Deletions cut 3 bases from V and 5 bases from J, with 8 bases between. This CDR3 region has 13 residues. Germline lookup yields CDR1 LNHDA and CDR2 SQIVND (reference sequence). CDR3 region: CASSIRRDQPQHF. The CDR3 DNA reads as TGTGCCAGTAGTATCCGGAGGGATCAGCCCCAGCATTTT. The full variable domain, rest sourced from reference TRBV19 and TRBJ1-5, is DGGITQSPKYLFRKEGQNVTLSCEQNLNHDAMYWYRQDPGQGLRLIYYSQIVNDFQKGDIAEGYSVSREKKESFPLTVTSAQKNPTAFYLCASSIRRDQPQHFGDGTRLSIL.

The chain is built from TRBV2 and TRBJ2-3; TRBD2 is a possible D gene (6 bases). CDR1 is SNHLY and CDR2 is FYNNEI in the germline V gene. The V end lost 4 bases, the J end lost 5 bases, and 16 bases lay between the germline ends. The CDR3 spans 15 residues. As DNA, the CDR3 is TGTGCCAGCAGTGTTCAGGCGGGACGAGGAGATACGCAGTATTTT. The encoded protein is CASSVQAGRGDTQYF.